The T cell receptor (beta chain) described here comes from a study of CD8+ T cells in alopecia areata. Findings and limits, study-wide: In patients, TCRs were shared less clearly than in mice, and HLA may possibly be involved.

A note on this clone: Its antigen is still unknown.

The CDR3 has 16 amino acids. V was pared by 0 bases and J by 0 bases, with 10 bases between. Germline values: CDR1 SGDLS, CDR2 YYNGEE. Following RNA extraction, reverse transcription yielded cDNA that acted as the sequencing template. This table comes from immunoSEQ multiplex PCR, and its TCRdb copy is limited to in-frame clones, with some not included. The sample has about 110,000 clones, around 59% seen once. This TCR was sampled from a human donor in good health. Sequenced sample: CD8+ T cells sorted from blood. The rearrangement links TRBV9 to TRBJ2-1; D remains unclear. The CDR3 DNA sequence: TGTGCCAGCAGCGTAGAATGGTTGAGCTCCTACAATGAGCAGTTCTTC. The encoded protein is CASSVEWLSSYNEQFF.